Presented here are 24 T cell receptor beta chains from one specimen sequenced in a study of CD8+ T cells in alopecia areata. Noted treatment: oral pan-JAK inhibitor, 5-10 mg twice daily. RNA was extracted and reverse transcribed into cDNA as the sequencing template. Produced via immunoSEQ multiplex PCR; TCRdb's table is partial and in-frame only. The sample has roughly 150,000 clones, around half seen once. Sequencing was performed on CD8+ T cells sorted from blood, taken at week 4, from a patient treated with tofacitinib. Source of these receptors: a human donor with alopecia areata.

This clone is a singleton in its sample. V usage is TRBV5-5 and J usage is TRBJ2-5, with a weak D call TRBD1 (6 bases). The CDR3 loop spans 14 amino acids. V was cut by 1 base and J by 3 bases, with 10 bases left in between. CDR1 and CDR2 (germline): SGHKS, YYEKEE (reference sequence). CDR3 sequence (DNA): TGTGCCAGCAGCTTGAGGACAGCGGAAGAGACCCAGTACTTC. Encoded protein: CASSLRTAEETQYF.

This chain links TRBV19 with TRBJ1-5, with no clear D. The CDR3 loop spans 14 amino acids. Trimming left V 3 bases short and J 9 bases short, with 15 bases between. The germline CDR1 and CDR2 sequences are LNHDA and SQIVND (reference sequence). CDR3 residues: CASSIVEGIRPQHF. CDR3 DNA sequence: TGTGCCAGTAGTATCGTTGAGGGAATCAGGCCCCAGCATTTT.

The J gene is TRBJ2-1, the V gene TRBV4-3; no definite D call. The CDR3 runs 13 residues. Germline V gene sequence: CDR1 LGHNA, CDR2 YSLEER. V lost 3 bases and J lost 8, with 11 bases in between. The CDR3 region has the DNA TGCGCCAGCAGCCAGGCCCTAGGGCATGAGCAGTTCTTC. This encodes CASSQALGHEQFF.

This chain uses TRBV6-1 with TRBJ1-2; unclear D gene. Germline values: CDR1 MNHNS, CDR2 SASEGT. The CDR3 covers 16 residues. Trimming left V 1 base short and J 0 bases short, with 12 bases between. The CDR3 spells CASSEGTVSANYGYTF. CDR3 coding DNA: TGTGCCAGCAGTGAAGGAACAGTGTCAGCTAACTATGGCTACACCTTC.

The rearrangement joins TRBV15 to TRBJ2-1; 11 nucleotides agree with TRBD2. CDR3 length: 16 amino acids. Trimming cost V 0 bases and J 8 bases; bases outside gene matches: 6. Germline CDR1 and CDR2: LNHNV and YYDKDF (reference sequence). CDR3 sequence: CATSRDRLAGTYEQFF. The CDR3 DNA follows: TGTGCCACCAGCAGAGATCGACTAGCGGGGACGTATGAGCAGTTCTTC.

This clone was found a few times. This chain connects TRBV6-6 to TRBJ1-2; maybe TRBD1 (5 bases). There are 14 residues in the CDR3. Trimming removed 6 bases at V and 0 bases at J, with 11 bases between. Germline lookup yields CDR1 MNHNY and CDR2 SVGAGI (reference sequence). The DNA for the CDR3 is TGTGCCAGCAGCTCAGGGTTCACTAACTATGGCTACACCTTC. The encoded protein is CASSSGFTNYGYTF.

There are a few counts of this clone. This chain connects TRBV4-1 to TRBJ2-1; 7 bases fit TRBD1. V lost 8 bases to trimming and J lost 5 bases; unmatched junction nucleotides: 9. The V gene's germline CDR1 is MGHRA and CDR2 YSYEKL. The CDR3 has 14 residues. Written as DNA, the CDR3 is TGCGCCAGCGCCCCAGGGACAGCCGACAATGAGCAGTTCTTC. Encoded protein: CASAPGTADNEQFF.

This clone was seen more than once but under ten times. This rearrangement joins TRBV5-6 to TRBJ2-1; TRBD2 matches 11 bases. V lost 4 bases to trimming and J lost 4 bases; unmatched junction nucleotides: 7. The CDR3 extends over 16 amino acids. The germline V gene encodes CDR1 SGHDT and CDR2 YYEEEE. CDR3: CASSPLSGGDYNEQFF. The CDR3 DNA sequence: TGTGCCAGCAGCCCCCTTAGCGGGGGGGATTACAATGAGCAGTTCTTC.

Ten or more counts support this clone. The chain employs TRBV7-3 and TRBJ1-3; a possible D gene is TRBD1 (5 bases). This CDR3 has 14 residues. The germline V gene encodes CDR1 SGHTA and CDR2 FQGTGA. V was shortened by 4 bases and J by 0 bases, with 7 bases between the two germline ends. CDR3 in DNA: TGTGCCAGCAGCTACAGGATCTCTGGAAACACCATATATTTT. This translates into CASSYRISGNTIYF.

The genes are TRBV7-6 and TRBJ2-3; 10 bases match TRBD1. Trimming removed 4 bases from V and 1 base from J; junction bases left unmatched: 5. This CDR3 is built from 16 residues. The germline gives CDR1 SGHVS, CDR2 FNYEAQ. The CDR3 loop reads CASSSPGTGGTDTQYF. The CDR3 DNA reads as TGTGCCAGCAGCTCCCCGGGGACAGGGGGCACAGATACGCAGTATTTT.

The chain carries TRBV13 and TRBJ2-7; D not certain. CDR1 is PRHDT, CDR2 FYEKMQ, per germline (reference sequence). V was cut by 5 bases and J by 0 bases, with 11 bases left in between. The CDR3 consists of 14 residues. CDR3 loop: CASSTPDISYEQYF. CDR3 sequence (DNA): TGTGCCAGCAGCACTCCAGACATCTCCTACGAGCAGTACTTC.

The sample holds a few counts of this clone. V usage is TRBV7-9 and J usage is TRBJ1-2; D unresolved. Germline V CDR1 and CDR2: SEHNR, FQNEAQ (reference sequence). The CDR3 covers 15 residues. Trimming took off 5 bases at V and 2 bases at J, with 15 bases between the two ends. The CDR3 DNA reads TGTGCCAGCAGCAAAACAGAATCTCTAAACTATGGCTACACCTTC. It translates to CASSKTESLNYGYTF.

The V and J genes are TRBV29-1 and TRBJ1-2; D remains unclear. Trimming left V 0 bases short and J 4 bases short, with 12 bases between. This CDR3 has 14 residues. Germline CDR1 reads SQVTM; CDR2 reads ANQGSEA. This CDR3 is CSVEESGRLYGYTF. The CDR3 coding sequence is TGCAGCGTTGAAGAAAGCGGCAGACTCTATGGCTACACCTTC.

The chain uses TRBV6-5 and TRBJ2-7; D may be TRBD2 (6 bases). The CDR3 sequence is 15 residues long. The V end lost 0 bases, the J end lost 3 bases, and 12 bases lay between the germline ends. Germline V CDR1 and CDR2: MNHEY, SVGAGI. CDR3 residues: CASSYSGGASYEQYF. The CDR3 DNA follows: TGTGCCAGCAGTTACTCGGGAGGAGCAAGCTACGAGCAGTACTTC.

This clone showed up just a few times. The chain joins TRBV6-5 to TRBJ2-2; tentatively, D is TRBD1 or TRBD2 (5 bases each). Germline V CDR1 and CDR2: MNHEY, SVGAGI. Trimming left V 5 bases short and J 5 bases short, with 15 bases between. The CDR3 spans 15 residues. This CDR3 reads CASSARDPGTGELFF. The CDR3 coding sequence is TGTGCCAGCAGTGCTCGGGACCCCGGAACCGGGGAGCTGTTTTTT.

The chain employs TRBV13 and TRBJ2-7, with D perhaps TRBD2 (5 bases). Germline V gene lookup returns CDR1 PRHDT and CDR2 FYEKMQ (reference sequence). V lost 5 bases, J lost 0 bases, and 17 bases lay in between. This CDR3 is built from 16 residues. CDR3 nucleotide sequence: TGTGCCAGCAGCCCGAGCTGGACTTCTCCCTCCTACGAGCAGTACTTC. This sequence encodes CASSPSWTSPSYEQYF.

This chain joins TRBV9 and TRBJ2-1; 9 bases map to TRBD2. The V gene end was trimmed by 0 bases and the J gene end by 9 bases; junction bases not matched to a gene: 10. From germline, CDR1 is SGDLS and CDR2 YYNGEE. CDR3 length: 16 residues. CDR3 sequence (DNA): TGTGCCAGCAGCGTAGATAGCGGGGGCTCAGGGGTTGAGCAGTTCTTC. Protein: CASSVDSGGSGVEQFF.

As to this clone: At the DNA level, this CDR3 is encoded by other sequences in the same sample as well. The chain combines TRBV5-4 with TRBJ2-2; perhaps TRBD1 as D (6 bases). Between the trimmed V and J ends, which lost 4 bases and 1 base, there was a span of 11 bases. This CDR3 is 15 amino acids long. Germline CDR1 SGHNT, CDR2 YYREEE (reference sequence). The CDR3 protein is CASSPKGQNTGELFF. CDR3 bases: TGTGCCAGCAGCCCGAAGGGACAGAACACCGGGGAGCTGTTTTTT.

DNA for the CDR3: TGTGCCTGGAGTGTACTCCGGGACAGGGGTGGCGAGCAGTACTTC. Its protein product is CAWSVLRDRGGEQYF. The chain links TRBV30 to TRBJ2-7, with TRBD1 identical over 10 bases. Germline CDR1 and CDR2: GTSNPN and SVGIG (reference sequence). The ends lost 0 bases at V and 6 bases at J; junction bases unmatched: 8. The CDR3 is made up of 15 amino acids.

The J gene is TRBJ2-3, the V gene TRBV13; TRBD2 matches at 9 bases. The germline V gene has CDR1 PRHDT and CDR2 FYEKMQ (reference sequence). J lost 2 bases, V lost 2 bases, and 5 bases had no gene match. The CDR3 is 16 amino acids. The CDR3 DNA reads TGTGCCAGCAGCTTATCACTAGCGGGTAACACAGATACGCAGTATTTT. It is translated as CASSLSLAGNTDTQYF.

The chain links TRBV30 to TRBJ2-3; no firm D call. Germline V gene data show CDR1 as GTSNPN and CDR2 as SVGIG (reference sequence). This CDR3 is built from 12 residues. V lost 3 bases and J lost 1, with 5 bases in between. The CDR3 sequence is CAWSLGTDTQYF. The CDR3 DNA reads TGTGCCTGGAGCCTTGGCACAGATACGCAGTATTTT.

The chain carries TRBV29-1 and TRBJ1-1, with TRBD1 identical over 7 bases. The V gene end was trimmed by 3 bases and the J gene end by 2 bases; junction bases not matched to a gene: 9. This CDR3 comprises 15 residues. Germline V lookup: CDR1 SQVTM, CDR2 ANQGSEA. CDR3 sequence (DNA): TGCAGCGTTGACCCAAAGACAGGGAGTAACACTGAAGCTTTCTTT. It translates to CSVDPKTGSNTEAFF.

CDR3 residues: CASSPGTGRDGYTF. The CDR3 bases are TGTGCCAGCAGCCCTGGGACAGGGAGGGATGGCTACACCTTC. The chain combines TRBV11-2 with TRBJ1-2, with TRBD1 matching over 9 bases. J was trimmed by 6 bases and V by 5 bases; bases with no gene match: 7. Germline V gene data show CDR1 as SGHAT and CDR2 as FQNNGV. The CDR3 loop spans 14 amino acids.

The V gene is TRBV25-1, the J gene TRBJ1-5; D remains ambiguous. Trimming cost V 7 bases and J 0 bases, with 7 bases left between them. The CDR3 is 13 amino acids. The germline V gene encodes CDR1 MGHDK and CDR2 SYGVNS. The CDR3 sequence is CASKEPSNQPQHF. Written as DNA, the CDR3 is TGTGCCAGCAAGGAACCTAGCAATCAGCCCCAGCATTTT.